What follows describes a single TCR beta chain. The antigen is undetermined. The CDR3 has 13 amino acids. Trimming removed 6 bases at V and 0 bases at J, with 9 bases between. Germline CDR1 reads MNHEY; CDR2 reads SMNVEV (reference sequence). Using immunoSEQ multiplex PCR, the repertoire was profiled, and TCRdb retains in-frame clones only, with some absent. The sample has over 100,000 clones, around nine tenths seen once. The data are from a study of cytomegalovirus exposure and HLA in healthy donors. Study-level findings and limits: Altogether, around 160 TCR beta chains were recorded as cytomegalovirus-associated. The study found most TCR sequences rare, yet found some public TCRs in many donors. The CMV antigen specificity of a few CMV-associated chains was confirmed through in vitro analysis. Using the classifier, cytomegalovirus status was reportedly diagnosed with high specificity and sensitivity.

The sequencing sample was made of PBMCs. The receptor's source is a woman between 18 and 30 years old in good health and CMV-seronegative. This sequence joins TRBV27 and TRBJ2-7; D perhaps matches TRBD2 (5 bases). The CDR3 loop reads CASSREASYEQYF. CDR3 coding DNA: TGTGCCAGCAGCCGGGAAGCCTCCTACGAGCAGTACTTC.